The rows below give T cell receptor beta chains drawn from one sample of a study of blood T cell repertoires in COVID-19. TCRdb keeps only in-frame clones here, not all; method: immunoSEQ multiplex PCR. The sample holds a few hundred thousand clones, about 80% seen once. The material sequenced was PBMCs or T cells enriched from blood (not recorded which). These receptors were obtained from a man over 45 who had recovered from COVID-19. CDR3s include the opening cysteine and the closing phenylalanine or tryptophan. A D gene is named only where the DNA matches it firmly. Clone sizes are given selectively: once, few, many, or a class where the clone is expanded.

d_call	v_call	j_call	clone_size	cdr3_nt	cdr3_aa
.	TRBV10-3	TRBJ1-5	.	TGTGCCACAGGTCTGGGGGGAGGAAATCAGCCCCAGCATTTT	CATGLGGGNQPQHF
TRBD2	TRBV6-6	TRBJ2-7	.	TGTGCCAGCAGTCGCCTGGGCAGTAGCGGGAGTACGAACGAGCAGTACTTC	CASSRLGSSGSTNEQYF
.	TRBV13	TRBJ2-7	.	TGTGCCAGCAGCCCCCAAATGAGAGAGCAGTACTTC	CASSPQMREQYF
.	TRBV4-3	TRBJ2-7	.	TGCGCCAGCAGCCAAGAAGCCCAGGGCTACGAGCAGTACTTC	CASSQEAQGYEQYF
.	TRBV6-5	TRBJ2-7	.	TGTGCCAGCAGCAACGCGGCCACCCCTTACGAGCAGTACTTC	CASSNAATPYEQYF
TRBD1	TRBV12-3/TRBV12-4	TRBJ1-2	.	TGTGCCAGCAGTTTAGCAGGGACAGACGGCTACACCTTC	CASSLAGTDGYTF
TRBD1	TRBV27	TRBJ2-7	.	TGTGCCAGCAGTCCCGGACAGGGGGCCTACGAGCAGTACTTC	CASSPGQGAYEQYF
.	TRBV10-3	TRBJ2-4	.	TGTGCCATCAGTGCCAGTCGGGGGAACATTCAGTACTTC	CAISASRGNIQYF
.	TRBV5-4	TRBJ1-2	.	TGTGCCAGCAGCCTGCGGCAGGGGACTAACTATGGCTACACCTTC	CASSLRQGTNYGYTF
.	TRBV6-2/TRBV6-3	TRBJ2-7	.	TGTGCCAGCAGCGCAGGGGTTACCTACGAGCAGTACTTC	CASSAGVTYEQYF
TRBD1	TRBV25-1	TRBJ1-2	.	TGTGCCAGCAGTGAATTGACCGTGGCAGGGGGTGGCTACACCTTC	CASSELTVAGGGYTF
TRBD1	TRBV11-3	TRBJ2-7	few	TGTGCCAGCAGCCCTGGGACAGCCGCCTACGAGCAGTACTTC	CASSPGTAAYEQYF
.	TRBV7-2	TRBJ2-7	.	TGTGCCAGCAGCTTACGACAGTCCTACGAGCAGTACTTC	CASSLRQSYEQYF
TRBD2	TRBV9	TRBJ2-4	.	TGTGCCAGCAGCGTAGTAGCGGGAGGTCCCAAAAACATTCAGTACTTC	CASSVVAGGPKNIQYF
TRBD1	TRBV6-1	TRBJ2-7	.	TGTGCCAGCAGTGAAGCGCTAGGGCAGGGGGTTTGGGAGCAGTACTTC	CASSEALGQGVWEQYF
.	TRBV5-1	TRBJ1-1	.	TGCGCCAGCAGCCCAGGGCCGAACACTGAAGCTTTCTTT	CASSPGPNTEAFF
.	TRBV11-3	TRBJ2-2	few	TGTGCCAGCAGCCGCCCCCCGGGGAACACCGGGGAGCTGTTTTTT	CASSRPPGNTGELFF
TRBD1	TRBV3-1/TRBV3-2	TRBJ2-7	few	TGTGCCAGCACCCCCCGACTTCTGACAGGGGTCCCATACGAGCAGTACTTC	CASTPRLLTGVPYEQYF
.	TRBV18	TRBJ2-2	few	TGTGCCAGCCCCGGTCAGGGGACATTGACCGGGGAGCTGTTTTTT	CASPGQGTLTGELFF
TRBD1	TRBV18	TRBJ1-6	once	TGTGCCAGCTCACCGGGACAGAATAATTCACCCCTCCACTTT	CASSPGQNNSPLHF
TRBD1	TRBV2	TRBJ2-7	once	TGTGCCAGCAGCCGACAGGGGGCGACCTACGAGCAGTACTTC	CASSRQGATYEQYF
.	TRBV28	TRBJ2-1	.	TGTGCCAGCAGTTTGGCGGGGAGCTCCTACAATGAGCAGTTCTTC	CASSLAGSSYNEQFF
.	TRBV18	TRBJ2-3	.	TGTGCCAGCTCAACGGTCAGACAACCAGATACGCAGTATTTT	CASSTVRQPDTQYF
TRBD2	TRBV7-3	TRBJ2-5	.	TGTGCCAGCAGCTTTAGCGGGAGAACGGAGACCCAGTACTTC	CASSFSGRTETQYF
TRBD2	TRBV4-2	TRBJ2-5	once	TGTGCCAGCAGCCAAGTTGCTAGCGGGGCCTTAATGCAAGAGACCCAGTACTTC	CASSQVASGALMQETQYF
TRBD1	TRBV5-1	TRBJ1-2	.	TGCGCCAGCAGCTCAGGGACAGGGGAGGATGGCTACACCTTC	CASSSGTGEDGYTF
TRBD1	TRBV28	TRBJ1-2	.	TGTGCCAGCAGTTTTGTCGATCCGGGACAGGGAAGCGGCTACACCTTC	CASSFVDPGQGSGYTF
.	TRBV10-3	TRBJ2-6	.	TGTGCCATCAGTGAGCCCCTACAGGGGGGGAGCTCTGGGGCCAACGTCCTGACTTTC	CAISEPLQGGSSGANVLTF
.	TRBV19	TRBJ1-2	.	TGTGCCAGTAGTATCCCGGTTGGCGGTTCGGGCTATGGCTACACCTTC	CASSIPVGGSGYGYTF
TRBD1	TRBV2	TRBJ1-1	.	TGTGCCAGCAGCGGAGGAGCCGGACAGGGGAACACTGAAGCTTTCTTT	CASSGGAGQGNTEAFF
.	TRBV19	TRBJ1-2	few	TGTGCCAGTAGGCACCGAGACAGGAGAACTAACTATGGCTACACCTTC	CASRHRDRRTNYGYTF
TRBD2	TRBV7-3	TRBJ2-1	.	TGTGCCAGCAGCACCAGCGGGGTTTCCTACAATGAGCAGTTCTTC	CASSTSGVSYNEQFF
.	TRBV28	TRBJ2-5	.	TGTGCCAGCAGTTTTATGGCTAGCGCGCGGGGTGAGACCCAGTACTTC	CASSFMASARGETQYF
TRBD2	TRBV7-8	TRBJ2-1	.	TGTGCCAGCAGCTTAGTAGCGGGGGGTTACAATGAGCAGTTCTTC	CASSLVAGGYNEQFF
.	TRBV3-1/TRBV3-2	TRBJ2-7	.	TGTGCCAGCAGCCCTAACAGGGCCCTGTACGAGCAGTACTTC	CASSPNRALYEQYF
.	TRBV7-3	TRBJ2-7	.	TGTGCCAGCAGCCCAGGTTTGAACTACGAGCAGTACTTC	CASSPGLNYEQYF
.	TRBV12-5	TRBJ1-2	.	TGTGCTAGTGGTTTGGTACGGGATGGCTACACCTTC	CASGLVRDGYTF
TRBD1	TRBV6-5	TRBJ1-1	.	TGTGCCAGCAGTCTCACAGGGGGGCGACACGAAGCTTTCTTT	CASSLTGGRHEAFF
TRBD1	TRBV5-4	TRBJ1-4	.	TGTGCCAGCAGCGGTACAGGGGGCCGAGGTAATGAAAAACTGTTTTTT	CASSGTGGRGNEKLFF
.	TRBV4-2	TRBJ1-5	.	TGTGCCAGCAGCCAAGATCACGGGGAGCGGGGTCAGCCCCAGCATTTT	CASSQDHGERGQPQHF
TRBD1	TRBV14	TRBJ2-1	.	TGTGCCAGCAGCCATTATACCGGGACAGGGGCCTACAATGAGCAGTTCTTC	CASSHYTGTGAYNEQFF